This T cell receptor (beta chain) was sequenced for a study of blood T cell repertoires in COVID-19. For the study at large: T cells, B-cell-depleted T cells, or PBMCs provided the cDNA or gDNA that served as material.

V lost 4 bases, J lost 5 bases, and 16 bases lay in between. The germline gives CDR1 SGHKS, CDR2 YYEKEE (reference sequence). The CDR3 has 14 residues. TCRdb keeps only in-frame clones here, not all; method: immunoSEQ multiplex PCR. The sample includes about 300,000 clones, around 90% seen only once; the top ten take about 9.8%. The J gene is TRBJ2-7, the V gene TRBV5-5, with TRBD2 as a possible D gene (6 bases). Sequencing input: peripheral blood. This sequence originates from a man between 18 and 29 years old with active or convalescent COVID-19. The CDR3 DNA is TGTGCCAGCAGCCCGGTGGGGGGTTCCAACGAGCAGTACTTC. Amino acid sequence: CASSPVGGSNEQYF. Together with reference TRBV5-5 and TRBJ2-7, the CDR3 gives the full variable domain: DAGVTQSPTHLIKTRGQQVTLRCSPISGHKSVSWYQQVLGQGPQFIFQYYEKEERGRGNFPDRFSARQFPNYSSELNVNALLLGDSALYLCASSPVGGSNEQYFGPGTRLTVT.